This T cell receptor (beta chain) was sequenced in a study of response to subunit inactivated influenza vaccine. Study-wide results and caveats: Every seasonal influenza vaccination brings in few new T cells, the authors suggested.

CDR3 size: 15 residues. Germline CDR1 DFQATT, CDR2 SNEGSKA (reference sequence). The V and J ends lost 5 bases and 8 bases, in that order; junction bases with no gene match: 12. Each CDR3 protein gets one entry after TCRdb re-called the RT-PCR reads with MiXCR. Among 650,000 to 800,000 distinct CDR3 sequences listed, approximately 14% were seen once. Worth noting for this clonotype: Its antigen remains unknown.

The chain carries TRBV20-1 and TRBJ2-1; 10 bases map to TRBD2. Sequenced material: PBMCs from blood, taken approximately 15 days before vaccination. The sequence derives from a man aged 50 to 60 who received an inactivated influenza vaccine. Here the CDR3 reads CSAPTSGIYQYEQFF. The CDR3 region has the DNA TGCAGTGCTCCAACTAGCGGGATCTACCAGTATGAGCAGTTCTTC.